A single sample is the source of the 30 T cell receptor beta chains below, sequenced in a study of blood T cell repertoires in COVID-19. Sequencing was performed with immunoSEQ multiplex PCR; in TCRdb, only in-frame clones are kept and a portion is missing. The sample includes around 150,000 clones, about 81% of them seen just once. The sample taken for sequencing was PBMCs or T cells enriched from blood (not recorded which). Every receptor here comes from a man aged 50-59 years who had recovered from COVID-19.

Remarks on this clone: Additional DNA sequences in this sample encode the identical CDR3. The chain has TRBV18 and TRBJ1-4; 9 bases match TRBD1. The germline gives CDR1 KGHSH, CDR2 LQKENI. V lost 3 bases, J lost 8 bases, and 7 bases stayed unmatched. The CDR3 is 15 residues long. The CDR3 nucleotides are TGTGCCAGCTCACCTCCGGGACAGGGTAGAGAAAAACTGTTTTTT. Encoded protein: CASSPPGQGREKLFF.

The genes are TRBV5-1 and TRBJ1-1; D may be TRBD1 (6 bases). Trimming took 1 base from V and 5 from J, leaving 12 bases between them. CDR3 length: 14 residues. The germline V gene has CDR1 SGHRS and CDR2 YFSETQ. CDR3 in DNA: TGCGCCAGCAGCTTGCAGGGGTTTAGAACTGAAGCTTTCTTT. This gives the protein CASSLQGFRTEAFF.

This chain links TRBV7-9 with TRBJ2-1; 7 bases align to TRBD2. The CDR3 is 16 amino acids. The V gene end was trimmed by 5 bases and the J gene end by 1 base; junction bases not matched to a gene: 8. CDR1 is SEHNR, CDR2 FQNEAQ, per germline (reference sequence). The CDR3 nucleotides are TGTGCCAGCAGCAAACAAGCGGGGTATTCCTACAATGAGCAGTTCTTC. Residues: CASSKQAGYSYNEQFF.

The genes are TRBV7-9 and TRBJ2-5; 9 nucleotides line up with TRBD1. Germline V lookup: CDR1 SEHNR, CDR2 FQNEAQ (reference sequence). The CDR3 consists of 17 residues. J was trimmed by 4 bases and V by 1 base; bases with no gene match: 10. In DNA, the CDR3 is TGTGCCAGCAGCTTAGTACTTGGGACAGGGAGGGGAGAGACCCAGTACTTC. It encodes CASSLVLGTGRGETQYF.

V is TRBV7-2 and J is TRBJ2-1; weak D call: TRBD2 (5 bases). This CDR3 is built from 11 residues. V lost 5 bases to trimming and J lost 10 bases, with 9 bases between them. Per germline, CDR1 SGHTA and CDR2 FQGNSA. CDR3 protein: CASSLRVEQFF. CDR3 sequence (DNA): TGTGCCAGCAGCCTGCGGGTCGAGCAGTTCTTC.

Here the CDR3 DNA reads TGTGCCAGCAGCTTTAGTCGACAGTACACTGAAGCTTTCTTT. Translating gives CASSFSRQYTEAFF. The chain joins TRBV5-8 to TRBJ1-1; D possibly corresponds to TRBD1 (5 bases). This CDR3 region has 14 residues. CDR1 and CDR2 (germline): SGHTS, YDEGEE. Trimming removed 2 bases at V and 3 bases at J, with 11 bases between.

This clone was seen a handful of times. The chain couples TRBV5-4 to TRBJ1-1, with 10 nucleotides matching TRBD1. The CDR3 has 14 residues. After removal of 4 bases from V and 1 base from J, the junction contained 1 base not matched to a gene. Germline V gene data show CDR1 as SGHNT and CDR2 as YYREEE (reference sequence). The CDR3 nucleotides read TGTGCCAGCAGCCGGGACAGGGGGAACACTGAAGCTTTCTTT. As protein: CASSRDRGNTEAFF.

This clone was detected only once. The CDR3 region is CASSPLAGAYEQYF. DNA of the CDR3: TGTGCCAGCAGCCCGCTAGCGGGGGCCTACGAGCAGTACTTC. The chain is built from TRBV7-8 and TRBJ2-7; 10 nucleotides agree with TRBD2. J lost 2 bases, V lost 5 bases, and 3 bases had no gene match. This CDR3 contains 14 residues. The germline CDR1 and CDR2 sequences are SGHVS and FQNEAQ.

This clone is a singleton in its sample. The chain combines TRBV2 with TRBJ2-2, with 7 bases aligning to TRBD2. CDR3 length: 15 residues. CDR1 is SNHLY, CDR2 FYNNEI, per germline. V shed 7 bases and J 6 bases; nucleotides not matched to a gene: 11. The CDR3 nucleotides read TGTGCCAGCACCTGGGGGGGTACGGTATCCGGGGAGCTGTTTTTT. The encoded protein is CASTWGGTVSGELFF.

This chain joins TRBV20-1 and TRBJ1-2; D gene unclear. Germline CDR1 is DFQATT and CDR2 is SNEGSKA (reference sequence). The CDR3 spans 10 residues. Trimming shortened V by 3 bases and J by 4 bases, and 3 bases separated the two germline ends. As DNA, the CDR3 is TGCAGTGCTAGCAGCTATGGCTACACCTTC. Its protein is CSASSYGYTF.

This chain connects TRBV6-5 to TRBJ2-7, with TRBD1 matching over 8 bases. CDR1 is MNHEY and CDR2 is SVGAGI in the germline V gene. The V segment lost 6 bases and the J segment 4 bases; nucleotides outside the gene matches: 8. The CDR3 extends over 14 amino acids. CDR3 bases: TGTGCCAGCAGCAAGACAGGGGTGAAGTACGAGCAGTACTTC. This translates into CASSKTGVKYEQYF.

The chain recombines TRBV11-2 with TRBJ1-5; D possibly corresponds to TRBD1 (6 bases). Trimming took 5 bases from V and 4 from J, leaving 9 bases between them. Germline loops: CDR1 SGHAT, CDR2 FQNNGV. This CDR3 is 13 amino acids long. CDR3 sequence (DNA): TGTGCCAGCAGCCCCCAGGGGAATCAGCCCCAGCATTTT. This translates into CASSPQGNQPQHF.

This clone has only one observation. This chain links TRBV24-1 with TRBJ2-3; tentative D call: TRBD1 (6 bases). The CDR3 extends over 15 amino acids. Trimming took off 8 bases at V and 3 bases at J, with 17 bases between the two ends. Germline loops: CDR1 KGHDR, CDR2 SFDVKD. The CDR3 DNA is TGTGCCACCAAATTTCGAGACAGGAGGACAGATACGCAGTATTTT. Residues: CATKFRDRRTDTQYF.

This chain joins TRBV19 and TRBJ1-1, with TRBD1 matching 12 bases. Germline CDR1 LNHDA, CDR2 SQIVND (reference sequence). The CDR3 has 16 residues. V lost 4 bases and J lost 5; bases outside the gene matches: 8. The CDR3 sequence: CASSRAGTGGKTEAFF. The CDR3 coding sequence is TGTGCCAGTAGTAGGGCCGGGACAGGGGGCAAGACTGAAGCTTTCTTT.

The V and J genes are TRBV2 and TRBJ2-7; 7 nucleotides line up with TRBD1. This CDR3 comprises 14 residues. J lost 2 bases, V lost 5 bases, and 6 bases had no gene match. Germline loops: CDR1 SNHLY, CDR2 FYNNEI. CDR3 sequence reads: CASSPLTGTYEQYF. DNA of the CDR3: TGTGCCAGCAGTCCCCTGACAGGGACCTACGAGCAGTACTTC.

Only a few counts were recorded for this clone. The V call is TRBV9, the J call TRBJ1-2, with TRBD1 identical over 7 bases. The V and J ends lost 4 bases and 4 bases, in that order; junction bases with no gene match: 13. Germline CDR1 SGDLS, CDR2 YYNGEE. The CDR3 extends over 16 amino acids. DNA of the CDR3: TGTGCCAGCAGCCCCCAGGGGGGAGGTCCCTCCTATGGCTACACCTTC. This encodes CASSPQGGGPSYGYTF. The variable domain in full, completed from reference TRBV9 and TRBJ1-2, reads DSGVTQTPKHLITATGQRVTLRCSPRSGDLSVYWYQQSLDQGLQFLIQYYNGEERAKGNILERFSAQQFPDLHSELNLSSLELGDSALYFCASSPQGGGPSYGYTFGSGTRLTVV.

This chain uses TRBV2 with TRBJ1-5, with D possibly matching TRBD1 (5 bases). The ends were cut back, 7 bases at V and 2 bases at J, with 12 bases in the middle. The CDR3 is 14 amino acids. CDR1 SNHLY and CDR2 FYNNEI come from the germline V gene. This CDR3 reads CASKSKGGNQPQHF. The CDR3, as DNA: TGTGCCAGCAAATCTAAAGGGGGCAATCAGCCCCAGCATTTT.

V is TRBV18 and J is TRBJ1-1; TRBD1 is a possible D gene (5 bases). Germline V gene lookup returns CDR1 KGHSH and CDR2 LQKENI. This CDR3 contains 16 residues. Between the trimmed V and J ends, which lost 3 bases and 5 bases, there was a span of 19 bases. The DNA of the CDR3 is TGTGCCAGCTCACCGTTGTCTAAAGGGGCCGGGACTGAAGCTTTCTTT. Translation gives CASSPLSKGAGTEAFF.

The V call is TRBV30, the J call TRBJ1-2; D uncertain. The germline gives CDR1 GTSNPN, CDR2 SVGIG (reference sequence). The length of the CDR3 is 13 residues. Trimming shortened V by 3 bases and J by 8 bases, and 16 bases separated the two germline ends. The CDR3 sequence is CAWRRFGGNGYTF. CDR3 sequence (DNA): TGTGCCTGGAGAAGATTTGGAGGGAACGGCTACACCTTC.

This clone was recorded only once. J is TRBJ2-1 and V is TRBV7-3; TRBD2 agrees at 9 bases. Germline CDR1 SGHTA, CDR2 FQGTGA. The CDR3 loop spans 15 amino acids. Losses at the gene ends were 2 bases for V and 2 bases for J; bases not matched to a gene: 1. CDR3 sequence reads: CASSLAGGPYNEQFF. The CDR3, as DNA: TGTGCCAGCAGCTTAGCGGGGGGGCCCTACAATGAGCAGTTCTTC. The variable domain in full, completed from reference TRBV7-3 and TRBJ2-1, reads GAGVSQTPSNKVTEKGKYVELRCDPISGHTALYWYRQSLGQGPEFLIYFQGTGAADDSGLPNDRFFAVRPEGSVSTLKIQRTERGDSAVYLCASSLAGGPYNEQFFGPGTRLTVL.

This clone was seen only a few times. This chain uses TRBV3-1 (or the pseudogene TRBV3-2) with TRBJ1-3; D ambiguous. The CDR3 totals 12 residues. V dropped 0 bases and J dropped 8 bases, with 5 bases sitting between them. From germline, CDR1 is LGHDT and CDR2 YNNKEL (reference sequence). The CDR3 region has the DNA TGTGCCAGCAGCCAAGATAGTTACACCATATATTTT. It yields the protein CASSQDSYTIYF.

This clone occurred once. The chain uses TRBV12-5 and TRBJ2-1; TRBD2 is a possible D gene (5 bases). Germline assignment: CDR1 LGHNT and CDR2 FRNRAP. The V gene lost 6 bases and the J gene lost 0 bases, with 12 bases spanning the gap. The CDR3 runs to 15 residues. The CDR3 DNA sequence: TGTGCTAGTGGCCTGCCGGGATTCTCCTACAATGAGCAGTTCTTC. Translated, it gives CASGLPGFSYNEQFF.

The rearrangement uses TRBV5-4 and TRBJ1-2; D is undetermined. CDR3 size: 14 residues. The germline V and J ends were trimmed by 0 bases and 3 bases, with 9 bases remaining between them. Germline-derived CDR1 and CDR2 are SGHNT and YYREEE (reference sequence). The CDR3 nucleotides read TGTGCCAGCAGCTTGGCCACAGCCTACTATGGCTACACCTTC. This gives the protein CASSLATAYYGYTF.

The chain has TRBV20-1 and TRBJ2-1; TRBD2 aligns across 8 bases. The V and J ends lost 5 bases and 9 bases, in that order; junction bases with no gene match: 3. CDR1 and CDR2 from the germline V gene are DFQATT and SNEGSKA (reference sequence). This CDR3 is 11 amino acids long. The CDR3: CSASTSAEQFF. The DNA of the CDR3 is TGCAGTGCTTCGACTAGCGCTGAGCAGTTCTTC.

V usage is TRBV27 and J usage is TRBJ2-1; no clear D. This CDR3 is built from 16 residues. V lost 3 bases and J 3 bases, leaving 15 bases between the germline ends. CDR1 is MNHEY and CDR2 is SMNVEV in the germline V gene (reference sequence). The CDR3 protein is CASSLTGSGVYNEQFF. CDR3 nucleotide sequence: TGTGCCAGCAGTTTGACGGGTAGTGGCGTCTACAATGAGCAGTTCTTC.

The genes are TRBV9 and TRBJ1-3; 8 bases fit TRBD1. Per the germline V gene, CDR1 is SGDLS and CDR2 is YYNGEE. Losses at the gene ends were 2 bases for V and 2 bases for J; bases not matched to a gene: 3. The CDR3 is made up of 15 amino acids. The CDR3 DNA is TGTGCCAGCAGCGTCGCAGGGGGCCCTGGAAACACCATATATTTT. Protein sequence: CASSVAGGPGNTIYF. Using reference TRBV9 and TRBJ1-3 for the parts outside the CDR3, the full variable domain is DSGVTQTPKHLITATGQRVTLRCSPRSGDLSVYWYQQSLDQGLQFLIQYYNGEERAKGNILERFSAQQFPDLHSELNLSSLELGDSALYFCASSVAGGPGNTIYFGEGSWLTVV.

J is TRBJ2-2 and V is TRBV10-3; D is possibly TRBD2 (6 bases). Germline V lookup: CDR1 ENHRY, CDR2 SYGVKD. This CDR3 has 15 amino acids. V lost 7 bases to trimming and J lost 5 bases, with 17 bases between them. The CDR3 DNA reads as TGTGCCATCACCTCGGGACTCGCTGGAACCGGGGAGCTGTTTTTT. Translating gives CAITSGLAGTGELFF.

The chain uses TRBV7-9 and TRBJ2-2; TRBD1 aligns across 10 bases. The V segment lost 5 bases and the J segment 5 bases; nucleotides outside the gene matches: 8. The CDR3 extends over 16 amino acids. Per the germline V gene, CDR1 is SEHNR and CDR2 is FQNEAQ (reference sequence). The CDR3 sequence: CASSPADRGETGELFF. Here the CDR3 DNA reads TGTGCCAGCAGCCCCGCGGACAGGGGGGAGACCGGGGAGCTGTTTTTT.

The chain couples TRBV28 to TRBJ1-3; D gene ambiguous. The CDR3 sequence is 13 residues long. Between the trimmed V and J ends, which lost 3 bases and 6 bases, there was a span of 9 bases. CDR1 and CDR2 from the germline V gene are MDHEN and SYDVKM. The CDR3 bases are TGTGCCAGCAGTTTCGCGGCTGTAAACACCATATATTTT. Its translation: CASSFAAVNTIYF.

The chain couples TRBV7-3 to TRBJ2-5; D unresolved. The ends were cut back, 2 bases at V and 1 base at J, with 8 bases in the middle. CDR1 SGHTA and CDR2 FQGTGA come from the germline V gene. This CDR3 is built from 14 residues. CDR3 coding DNA: TGTGCCAGCAGCTTATCGGGTAGCCAAGAGACCCAGTACTTC. Translating it yields CASSLSGSQETQYF.